This T cell receptor beta chain is from a study of T cell repertoires in cytomegalovirus infection. Study-level information: Indications of both CMV infection and matching HLA type were provided by public TCR beta signatures. Study-wide results and limits: HLA-C-restricted CMV clonotypes gave the most frequent clonotype in two of eight donors.

One entry per CDR3 protein, called by TCRdb with MiXCR from the reads. The table lists about 500,000 distinct CDR3 sequences, 30% to 35% of them singletons, with about 17% in the top ten. The V and J ends lost 6 bases and 3 bases respectively, with 15 bases between them. Germline CDR1 and CDR2: DFQATT and SNEGSKA (reference sequence). CDR3 length equals 14 residues. Regarding this clonotype: Its antigen is unknown.

The material was cultured PBMCs, obtained from culture after CMV antigen stimulation. The receptor was isolated from a human donor in good health (CMV status not recorded). Some clones in this sample may be carry-over from other donors' samples. V gene TRBV20-1 combines with J gene TRBJ1-5, with D unclear. The CDR3 sequence: CSASPTVLNQPQHF. CDR3 DNA: TGCAGTGCCTCTCCAACAGTCCTCAATCAGCCCCAGCATTTT.